Included here is one T cell receptor beta chain sequence, with context. The specificity of this receptor is unknown. No clone much larger than this one lies a single base away; base qualities are absent. The data originate from a study of blood T cell repertoires in COVID-19 (dated by TCRdb to 2020 to 2022). With respect to the entire study: Samples covering the acute and convalescent phases of COVID-19 were provided by collaborators in the United States, Italy and Spain. The prospective study material was composed of cDNA or gDNA derived from T cells, B-cell-depleted T cells, or PBMCs. Deeply sampled blood TCRbeta repertoires from subjects exposed to, actively infected with, or recovered from COVID-19 were included in the dataset. A freely available public database, intended as a resource for researchers studying the immune response to SARS-CoV-2, is where the repertoires were released. Samples came from the ongoing ImmuneRACE study (first 160 participants) plus 1,254 subjects from 6 global collaborators. A de-identified subject ID, COVID-19 status, age in years and sex were almost always included in the sample metadata. Where available, HLA class I and class II types were taken from metadata supplied by the sample provider and were not determined by assay-based typing.

The junction shows trimming of 6 bases on V and 2 bases on J, and the gene matches do not reach 4 bases of it. CDR1 and CDR2 are drawn from the germline V gene: SQVTM, ANQGSEA. The CDR3 contains 15 residues, cysteine and phenylalanine counted. Only CDR3 DNA is held: 45 bases, read in frame from base 1. TCRbeta CDR3 regions were amplified from genomic DNA using the immunoSEQ Assay, a bias-controlled multiplex PCR. The authors' analysis ran thus. Nucleated cell counts per sample were estimated from amplification of reference gene primers within the assay. To quantify the absolute abundance of each unique TCRbeta CDR3 rearrangement, sequence reads were collapsed and filtered. For each sample, productive Simpson clonality was calculated by taking the square root of Simpson's diversity index across productive rearrangements. Sourced from immuneACCESS, this table was stored by TCRdb with only in-frame sequences that have V and J called. A share of the clones is absent; for the studies checked, an unresolved V gene accounts for under half, and the remainder has no known explanation. Clonal size and the V and J genes are those of that table, whereas D and trimming came from the DNA. The sample data list under 200,000 clones, and approximately 90% of these were observed just once. The ten largest clonotypes hold roughly 7% of the sample.

What the research found in general, with its limitations: The amount of clinical and demographic metadata varied by source and participant and was provided uncurated.

Whole blood was collected in K2EDTA tubes by collaborating institutions according to the institutions' own protocols. Collaborator samples were shipped for TCRbeta analysis as frozen whole blood, isolated PBMCs, or DNA extracted from either sample type. This chain joins TRBV29-1 to TRBJ2-1, with TRBD2 matching 13 junction bases. Sequenced: peripheral blood. This TCR was sampled from a woman older than 75 in a cohort sampled during active or convalescent COVID-19. The CDR3 region: CSVGGLAGPYNEQFF. The nucleotides are TGCAGCGTGGGGGGACTAGCGGGACCCTACAATGAGCAGTTCTTC.